The clone carrying this T cell receptor (beta chain) was counted at least ten times. The target antigen is unknown. The sample's time point: newly diagnosed GD, antithyroid drugs for less than 3 months. PBMC-derived RNA was used for the TCR library. In building TCR beta libraries, iRepertoire HTBI primers were used together with Arm-PCR of CDR3 regions. In the original analysis: The samples yielded roughly 64 TRBV and some 15 TRBJ segments. TCRdb reprocessed the multiplex PCR reads with MiXCR, giving one entry per CDR3 protein. It is TCRdb's table, rather than the study itself, that gives the V and J calls and clone size. Here the sample spans 500,000 or so distinct CDR3 sequences, 15% to 20% being singletons. CDR1 and CDR2 (germline): DFQATT, SNEGSKA (reference sequence). The junction had 6 bases not matched to a gene; V was cut back by 5 bases and J by 3 bases. The CDR3 consists of 13 residues. This entry is derived from a study of regulatory T cells in long-lasting Graves disease. Across the study: Antithyroid drug use was under 3 months in newly diagnosed Graves' patients. Regarding the study as a whole: Peripheral blood alone, not thyroid tissue, underwent study.

This sample was also put to use in a study of T cells in Graves' hyperthyroidism and ophthalmopathy.

Specimen: peripheral blood mononuclear cells (PBMCs), collected at new diagnosis, from a patient treated with antithyroid drugs. The chain couples TRBV20-1 to TRBJ2-7; 8 bases are a match to TRBD2. This TCR was sampled from a man aged 40-49 years with Graves disease. CDR3: CSAPGTRFYEQYF. CDR3 bases: TGCAGTGCTCCCGGGACTAGATTCTACGAGCAGTACTTC.